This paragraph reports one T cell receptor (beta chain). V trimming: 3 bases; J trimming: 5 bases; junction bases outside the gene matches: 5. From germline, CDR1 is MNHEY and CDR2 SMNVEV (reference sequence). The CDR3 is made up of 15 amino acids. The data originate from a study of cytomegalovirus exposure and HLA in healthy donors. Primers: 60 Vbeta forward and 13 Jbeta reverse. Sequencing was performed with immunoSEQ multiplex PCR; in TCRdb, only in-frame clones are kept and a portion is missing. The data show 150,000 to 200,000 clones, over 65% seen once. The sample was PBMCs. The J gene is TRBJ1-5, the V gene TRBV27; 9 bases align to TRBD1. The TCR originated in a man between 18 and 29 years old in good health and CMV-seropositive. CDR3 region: CASSLRTGAHQPQHF. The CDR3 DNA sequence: TGTGCCAGCAGTTTGCGGACAGGGGCTCATCAGCCCCAGCATTTT.